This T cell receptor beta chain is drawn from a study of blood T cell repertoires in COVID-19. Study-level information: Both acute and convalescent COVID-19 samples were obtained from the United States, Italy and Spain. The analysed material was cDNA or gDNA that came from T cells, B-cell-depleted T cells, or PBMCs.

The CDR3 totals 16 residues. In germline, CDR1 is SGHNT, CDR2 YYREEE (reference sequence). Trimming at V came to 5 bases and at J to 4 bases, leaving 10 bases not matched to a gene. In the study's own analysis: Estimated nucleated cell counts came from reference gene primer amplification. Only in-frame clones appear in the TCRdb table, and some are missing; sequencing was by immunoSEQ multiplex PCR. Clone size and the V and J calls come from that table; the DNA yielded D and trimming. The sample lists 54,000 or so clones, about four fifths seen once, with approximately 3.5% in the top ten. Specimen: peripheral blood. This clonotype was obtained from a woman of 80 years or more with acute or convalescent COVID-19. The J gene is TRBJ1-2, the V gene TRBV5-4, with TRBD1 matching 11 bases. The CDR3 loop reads CASRRPGQGEFYGYTF. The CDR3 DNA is TGTGCCAGCAGGAGACCGGGACAGGGGGAGTTCTATGGCTACACCTTC.